These T cell receptor beta chains were read from a single sample in a study of T cell responses to AZD1222 COVID-19 vaccine. Profiled with immunoSEQ multiplex PCR; TCRdb holds only in-frame clones, not every one. Altogether some 120,000 clones are present, approximately 89% being singletons, with the ten largest covering 4.5%. Sample: peripheral blood, taken on day 0 of AZD1222 vaccination. These receptors were taken from an adult in good health. Each CDR3 is given with its conserved first and last residue. The order of the fields is clone size, V gene, D gene, J gene, CDR3 DNA, CDR3 protein. A D gene is named only where the DNA matches it firmly. Only part of the rows carry a size: once, few, many, or a class if the clone is expanded.

clone_size: -; v_call: TRBV7-3; d_call: -; j_call: TRBJ2-1; cdr3_nt: TGTGCCAGCAGCCCTGACAGATTCTCCTACAATGAGCAGTTCTTC; cdr3_aa: CASSPDRFSYNEQFF
clone_size: -; v_call: TRBV19; d_call: TRBD1; j_call: TRBJ1-4; cdr3_nt: TGTGCCAGTAGGCCCCTACAGGGGAACAGGAATGAAAAACTGTTTTTT; cdr3_aa: CASRPLQGNRNEKLFF
clone_size: -; v_call: TRBV9; d_call: TRBD2; j_call: TRBJ2-3; cdr3_nt: TGTGCCAGCAGCGCCCGGCCGGGTAGCGGGGATCACACAGATACGCAGTATTTT; cdr3_aa: CASSARPGSGDHTDTQYF
clone_size: -; v_call: TRBV7-7; d_call: TRBD2; j_call: TRBJ2-1; cdr3_nt: TGTGCTAGCAGCTTAAAGAGCGGGGGGGCCTTTAGCTCCTACAATGAGCAGTTCTTC; cdr3_aa: CASSLKSGGAFSSYNEQFF
clone_size: -; v_call: TRBV5-1; d_call: -; j_call: TRBJ1-2; cdr3_nt: TGCGCCAGCAGCTCCTCTCCGGGACACTCGTACGTAGCTAACTATGGCTACACCTTC; cdr3_aa: CASSSSPGHSYVANYGYTF
clone_size: -; v_call: TRBV5-1; d_call: -; j_call: TRBJ2-7; cdr3_nt: TGCGCCAGCAGCTCCGGAACAACACGCTACGAGCAGTACTTC; cdr3_aa: CASSSGTTRYEQYF
clone_size: -; v_call: TRBV9; d_call: TRBD2; j_call: TRBJ2-2; cdr3_nt: TGTGCCAGCAGCCCAAGCCCGGGACTAGTGGTCACCGGGGAGCTGTTTTTT; cdr3_aa: CASSPSPGLVVTGELFF
clone_size: -; v_call: TRBV20-1; d_call: TRBD1; j_call: TRBJ1-1; cdr3_nt: TGCAGTGCCGACAGGGTCACTGAAGCTTTCTTT; cdr3_aa: CSADRVTEAFF
clone_size: -; v_call: TRBV28; d_call: TRBD2; j_call: TRBJ2-7; cdr3_nt: TGTGCCAGCAGTTTAGGGAATAGCGGGGACCACTCCTACGAGCAGTACTTC; cdr3_aa: CASSLGNSGDHSYEQYF
clone_size: -; v_call: TRBV6-1; d_call: TRBD1; j_call: TRBJ1-1; cdr3_nt: TGTGCCAGCAGTGAAGGGACAGGAGTTATGAACACTGAAGCTTTCTTT; cdr3_aa: CASSEGTGVMNTEAFF
clone_size: -; v_call: TRBV11-2; d_call: TRBD1; j_call: TRBJ1-2; cdr3_nt: TGTGCCAGCAGCTTAGGTTGGACAGGCAGTTATGGCTACACCTTC; cdr3_aa: CASSLGWTGSYGYTF
clone_size: -; v_call: TRBV5-4; d_call: -; j_call: TRBJ2-6; cdr3_nt: TGTGCCAGCAGCTTGCCCATCGTCTACTCCGGGGCCAACGTCCTGACTTTC; cdr3_aa: CASSLPIVYSGANVLTF
clone_size: once; v_call: TRBV4-1; d_call: TRBD2; j_call: TRBJ2-1; cdr3_nt: TGCGCCAGCAGCCTAAAGACTAGCGGGGGTTTCCCCAATGAGCAGTTCTTC; cdr3_aa: CASSLKTSGGFPNEQFF
clone_size: -; v_call: TRBV5-1; d_call: -; j_call: TRBJ2-7; cdr3_nt: TGCGCCAGCAGCTTGGCGGGGTCGGGGTCCTACGAGCAGTACTTC; cdr3_aa: CASSLAGSGSYEQYF
clone_size: -; v_call: TRBV4-2; d_call: TRBD1; j_call: TRBJ1-2; cdr3_nt: TGTGCCAGCAGCCCAGGGGGACAGCCCAGTTTGTATGGCTACACCTTC; cdr3_aa: CASSPGGQPSLYGYTF
clone_size: -; v_call: TRBV12-3/TRBV12-4; d_call: -; j_call: TRBJ1-4; cdr3_nt: TGTGCCAGCAGTTTGGGAGAAAAACTGTTTTTT; cdr3_aa: CASSLGEKLFF
clone_size: -; v_call: TRBV30; d_call: TRBD1; j_call: TRBJ2-2; cdr3_nt: TGTGCCTGGAGTGGAGGAAGGACAGGGGGCATCGCCGGGGAGCTGTTTTTT; cdr3_aa: CAWSGGRTGGIAGELFF
clone_size: -; v_call: TRBV19; d_call: TRBD1; j_call: TRBJ2-3; cdr3_nt: TGTGCCAGTAGCATCTCGACAGGGCCAGCAGATACGCAGTATTTT; cdr3_aa: CASSISTGPADTQYF
clone_size: once; v_call: TRBV5-5; d_call: -; j_call: TRBJ1-6; cdr3_nt: TGTGCCAGCAGCTTGGGTGCACTGAGCTCCTATAATTCACCCCTCCACTTT; cdr3_aa: CASSLGALSSYNSPLHF
clone_size: -; v_call: TRBV4-3; d_call: TRBD1; j_call: TRBJ2-7; cdr3_nt: TGCGCCAGCAGCCAAGGGACAGGGAGGTACGAGCAGTACTTC; cdr3_aa: CASSQGTGRYEQYF
clone_size: -; v_call: TRBV7-9; d_call: TRBD1; j_call: TRBJ2-7; cdr3_nt: TGTGCCAGCAGCTCGGACAGGGGCTACGAGCAGTACTTC; cdr3_aa: CASSSDRGYEQYF
clone_size: -; v_call: TRBV28; d_call: -; j_call: TRBJ1-2; cdr3_nt: TGTGCCAGCAGTTTACAGGGGAGGCAGATGGATGGCTACACCTTC; cdr3_aa: CASSLQGRQMDGYTF
clone_size: -; v_call: TRBV24-1; d_call: -; j_call: TRBJ2-7; cdr3_nt: TGTGCCACCAGTGACACGGACCGCTACGAGCAGTACTTC; cdr3_aa: CATSDTDRYEQYF
clone_size: -; v_call: TRBV6-5; d_call: TRBD1; j_call: TRBJ1-1; cdr3_nt: TGTGCCAGCAGTTCCCTTTCCCGGGGACAGGGCACTGAAGCTTTCTTT; cdr3_aa: CASSSLSRGQGTEAFF
clone_size: -; v_call: TRBV29-1; d_call: TRBD1; j_call: TRBJ1-1; cdr3_nt: TGCAGCTCTGGGTCCGGGACAGATGTTTCTGAAGCTTTCTTT; cdr3_aa: CSSGSGTDVSEAFF
clone_size: -; v_call: TRBV10-2; d_call: -; j_call: TRBJ2-7; cdr3_nt: TGCGCCAGCAGTGAGTCGGGGCCGAAGAGCTCCTACGAGCAGTACTTC; cdr3_aa: CASSESGPKSSYEQYF
clone_size: -; v_call: TRBV12-3/TRBV12-4; d_call: -; j_call: TRBJ2-1; cdr3_nt: TGTGCCAGCAGCCCCGGGGAGGTCCATGAGCAGTTCTTC; cdr3_aa: CASSPGEVHEQFF
clone_size: -; v_call: TRBV24-1; d_call: TRBD1; j_call: TRBJ1-5; cdr3_nt: TGTGCCACGAGTCCCGACAGGGGCAATCAGCCCCAGCATTTT; cdr3_aa: CATSPDRGNQPQHF
clone_size: -; v_call: TRBV7-2; d_call: TRBD1; j_call: TRBJ2-1; cdr3_nt: TGTGCCAGCAGCTGGAACAGGGGCAATGAGCAGTTCTTC; cdr3_aa: CASSWNRGNEQFF
clone_size: -; v_call: TRBV19; d_call: TRBD1; j_call: TRBJ2-4; cdr3_nt: TGTGCCAGTAGTGACGGACAGGGCGGCAAAAACATTCAGTACTTC; cdr3_aa: CASSDGQGGKNIQYF
clone_size: -; v_call: TRBV2; d_call: -; j_call: TRBJ1-2; cdr3_nt: TGTGCCAGCAGTGAAATTGGGGACGGTACCTATGGCTACACCTTC; cdr3_aa: CASSEIGDGTYGYTF
clone_size: -; v_call: TRBV9; d_call: -; j_call: TRBJ2-7; cdr3_nt: TGTGCCAGCAGCACCAGGTCAGCAACGTACGAGCAGTACTTC; cdr3_aa: CASSTRSATYEQYF
clone_size: -; v_call: TRBV28; d_call: -; j_call: TRBJ1-2; cdr3_nt: TGTGCCAGCAGTTTAATAGTGGGAAGCTATGGCTACACCTTC; cdr3_aa: CASSLIVGSYGYTF
clone_size: -; v_call: TRBV18; d_call: TRBD2; j_call: TRBJ2-1; cdr3_nt: TGTGCCAGCTCACCACTCCTGGCGCTAGCGGGGGGCAACAATGAGCAGTTCTTC; cdr3_aa: CASSPLLALAGGNNEQFF
clone_size: -; v_call: TRBV15; d_call: TRBD1; j_call: TRBJ1-5; cdr3_nt: TGTGCCACCAGCAAGACAGGGGTTGGCCAGCCCCAGCATTTT; cdr3_aa: CATSKTGVGQPQHF
clone_size: -; v_call: TRBV27; d_call: TRBD1; j_call: TRBJ2-7; cdr3_nt: TGTGCCAGCAGCCTATGGGGGACAGGGCTGAGCGAGCAGTACTTC; cdr3_aa: CASSLWGTGLSEQYF
clone_size: once; v_call: TRBV27; d_call: -; j_call: TRBJ1-3; cdr3_nt: TGTGCCAGCAGTTCCCAGGGCAGCTCTGGAAACACCATATATTTT; cdr3_aa: CASSSQGSSGNTIYF
clone_size: -; v_call: TRBV7-6; d_call: TRBD2; j_call: TRBJ2-1; cdr3_nt: TGTGCCAGCAGCTTAACCGGGACTAGGCGGTACAATGAGCAGTTCTTC; cdr3_aa: CASSLTGTRRYNEQFF
clone_size: -; v_call: TRBV6-5; d_call: -; j_call: TRBJ1-6; cdr3_nt: TGTGCCAGCCTCGACAGCCGGTATAATTCACCCCTCCACTTT; cdr3_aa: CASLDSRYNSPLHF
clone_size: many; v_call: TRBV6-2/TRBV6-3; d_call: -; j_call: TRBJ2-3; cdr3_nt: TGTGCCAGCAGCGACAGGGAGGAAGATACGCAGTATTTT; cdr3_aa: CASSDREEDTQYF
clone_size: medium-sized; v_call: TRBV6-4; d_call: TRBD2; j_call: TRBJ2-1; cdr3_nt: TGTGCCAGCAGTGACTCAAGCGGGGGGGCAGGGGAGCAGTTCTTC; cdr3_aa: CASSDSSGGAGEQFF
clone_size: once; v_call: TRBV28; d_call: TRBD1; j_call: TRBJ2-7; cdr3_nt: TGTGCCAGCAGTCAACCTAGGGGACAGGTCTACGAGCAGTACTTC; cdr3_aa: CASSQPRGQVYEQYF
clone_size: -; v_call: TRBV19; d_call: -; j_call: TRBJ2-7; cdr3_nt: TGTGCCAGTAGTATAGGGGGGTCGACGCGGACCTACGAGCAGTACTTC; cdr3_aa: CASSIGGSTRTYEQYF
clone_size: -; v_call: TRBV3-1/TRBV3-2; d_call: TRBD1; j_call: TRBJ2-5; cdr3_nt: TGTGCCAGCAGCCGACAGGGGGCGCTAGGGACCCAGTACTTC; cdr3_aa: CASSRQGALGTQYF
clone_size: -; v_call: TRBV18; d_call: TRBD1; j_call: TRBJ2-7; cdr3_nt: TGTGCCAGTTGTGTAACAGGGGACCACGAGCAGTACTTC; cdr3_aa: CASCVTGDHEQYF
clone_size: -; v_call: TRBV6-5; d_call: -; j_call: TRBJ1-2; cdr3_nt: TGTGCCAGCAACCCTCAAGGGGGGGGATATGGCTACACCTTC; cdr3_aa: CASNPQGGGYGYTF
clone_size: -; v_call: TRBV4-3; d_call: TRBD1; j_call: TRBJ1-1; cdr3_nt: TGCGCCAGCAGCCGGGACAGTTTGTACACTGAAGCTTTCTTT; cdr3_aa: CASSRDSLYTEAFF
clone_size: -; v_call: TRBV11-2; d_call: TRBD1; j_call: TRBJ1-4; cdr3_nt: TGTGCCAGCAGCTTAGAGACAGGGCGAGGAATGAAACTGTTTTTT; cdr3_aa: CASSLETGRGMKLFF
clone_size: -; v_call: TRBV19; d_call: TRBD2; j_call: TRBJ2-5; cdr3_nt: TGTGCCAGTAGTATGTTTCCCACTAGCGGCCAAGAGACCCAGTACTTC; cdr3_aa: CASSMFPTSGQETQYF
clone_size: -; v_call: TRBV5-8; d_call: TRBD1; j_call: TRBJ1-2; cdr3_nt: TGTGCCAGCAGCTTGGCCGACAGGGCTGTCTATGGCTACACCTTC; cdr3_aa: CASSLADRAVYGYTF
clone_size: -; v_call: TRBV30; d_call: -; j_call: TRBJ1-3; cdr3_nt: TGTGCCAAGAGGGGTTACGGAAACACCATATATTTT; cdr3_aa: CAKRGYGNTIYF
clone_size: -; v_call: TRBV24-1; d_call: TRBD2; j_call: TRBJ2-5; cdr3_nt: TGTGCCACCAGTGAATCGACTAGCGGGGGCTACCAAGAGACCCAGTACTTC; cdr3_aa: CATSESTSGGYQETQYF
clone_size: -; v_call: TRBV2; d_call: -; j_call: TRBJ1-2; cdr3_nt: TGTGCCAGCAGTGAGGGTCTCAGTTTCGGCGACTATGGCTACACCTTC; cdr3_aa: CASSEGLSFGDYGYTF
clone_size: -; v_call: TRBV6-5; d_call: -; j_call: TRBJ1-5; cdr3_nt: TGTGCCACCCGGGGGAGGGGAAGGAGCAATCAGCCCCAGCATTTT; cdr3_aa: CATRGRGRSNQPQHF
clone_size: -; v_call: TRBV3-1/TRBV3-2; d_call: -; j_call: TRBJ1-3; cdr3_nt: TGTGCCAGCAGCCATTGGGCGGGGGCTGCTGGAAACACCATATATTTT; cdr3_aa: CASSHWAGAAGNTIYF
clone_size: -; v_call: TRBV12-3/TRBV12-4; d_call: -; j_call: TRBJ1-2; cdr3_nt: TGTGCCAGCAGTTCGCAACAGAACTATGGCTACACCTTC; cdr3_aa: CASSSQQNYGYTF
clone_size: -; v_call: TRBV18; d_call: -; j_call: TRBJ1-2; cdr3_nt: TGTGCCAGCTCACCGGGGGGTAGTTATGGCTACACCTTC; cdr3_aa: CASSPGGSYGYTF
clone_size: -; v_call: TRBV6-5; d_call: -; j_call: TRBJ2-1; cdr3_nt: TGTGCCAGCAGTTCCGGGCCCGGGGGCAATGAGCAGTTCTTC; cdr3_aa: CASSSGPGGNEQFF
clone_size: -; v_call: TRBV9; d_call: -; j_call: TRBJ1-3; cdr3_nt: TGTGCCAGCAGCGTAGGGCAGAGCTCTGGAAACACCATATATTTT; cdr3_aa: CASSVGQSSGNTIYF
clone_size: -; v_call: TRBV5-8; d_call: TRBD2; j_call: TRBJ2-3; cdr3_nt: TGTGCCAGCAGACAGCGGGGGAGCACAGATACGCAGTATTTT; cdr3_aa: CASRQRGSTDTQYF